Listed below are T cell receptor beta chains from one sample, sequenced in a study of blood T cell repertoires in COVID-19. Libraries were prepared by immunoSEQ multiplex PCR; TCRdb keeps only in-frame clonotypes and omits some of them. The table includes around 190,000 clones, about 86% detected once. Sample: peripheral blood. The receptors derive from a man aged 50-59 years with active or convalescent COVID-19. CDR3s include the opening cysteine and the closing phenylalanine or tryptophan. D genes are given only for firm matches. Only some rows state a clone size, as once, few, many or a class for expanded clones.

V gene: TRBV27; J gene: TRBJ1-1; clone size: .; D gene: .; CDR3 DNA: TGTGCCAGCATTCCTCTACAGGGAGAAGGCACTGAAGCTTTCTTT; CDR3 protein: CASIPLQGEGTEAFF
V gene: TRBV5-1; J gene: TRBJ1-1; clone size: .; D gene: .; CDR3 DNA: TGCGCCAGCAGCTTGTCTCCCGGACAGTCGAACACTGAAGCTTTCTTT; CDR3 protein: CASSLSPGQSNTEAFF
V gene: TRBV7-2; J gene: TRBJ2-7; clone size: .; D gene: .; CDR3 DNA: TGTGCCAGCAGCTTAGTGGCGGGGAACTACGAGCAGTACTTC; CDR3 protein: CASSLVAGNYEQYF
V gene: TRBV6-5; J gene: TRBJ2-7; clone size: .; D gene: .; CDR3 DNA: TGTGCCAGCAGTTACGGCAGGGCTTCGGGTGAGCAGTACTTC; CDR3 protein: CASSYGRASGEQYF
V gene: TRBV5-6; J gene: TRBJ2-1; clone size: once; D gene: TRBD2; CDR3 DNA: TGTGCCAGCAGCTTGGGACTAGCGGGAGGTAATGAGCAGTTCTTC; CDR3 protein: CASSLGLAGGNEQFF
V gene: TRBV4-1; J gene: TRBJ1-1; clone size: once; D gene: .; CDR3 DNA: TGCGCCAGCAGCCAAGTTCCCGGGGGGACTGAAGCTTTCTTT; CDR3 protein: CASSQVPGGTEAFF
V gene: TRBV5-6; J gene: TRBJ1-1; clone size: .; D gene: TRBD1; CDR3 DNA: TGTGCCAGCAGCTGGATGGACAGGACTAACACTGAAGCTTTCTTT; CDR3 protein: CASSWMDRTNTEAFF
V gene: TRBV5-4; J gene: TRBJ2-1; clone size: .; D gene: .; CDR3 DNA: TGTGCCAGCAGCTTTCTCGGGACCTACAATGAGCAGTTCTTC; CDR3 protein: CASSFLGTYNEQFF
V gene: TRBV6-5; J gene: TRBJ1-6; clone size: once; D gene: TRBD1; CDR3 DNA: TGTGCCAGCAGTCGACAGGGGGCCCCGAATTCACCCCTCCACTTT; CDR3 protein: CASSRQGAPNSPLHF
V gene: TRBV5-1; J gene: TRBJ2-3; clone size: .; D gene: .; CDR3 DNA: TGCGCCAGCAGCGCCGGGACTCAGGGAAATACGCAGTATTTT; CDR3 protein: CASSAGTQGNTQYF
V gene: TRBV21-1; J gene: TRBJ1-5; clone size: .; D gene: .; CDR3 DNA: TGTGCCAGCAGCAAAGGGCAAAGCAATCAGCCCCAGCATTTT; CDR3 protein: CASSKGQSNQPQHF
V gene: TRBV27; J gene: TRBJ2-1; clone size: .; D gene: .; CDR3 DNA: TGTGCCAGCAGTTTACCCCCAGGGAGGACCTACAATGAGCAGTTCTTC; CDR3 protein: CASSLPPGRTYNEQFF
V gene: TRBV4-3; J gene: TRBJ1-1; clone size: .; D gene: TRBD1; CDR3 DNA: TGCGCCAGCAGCCCCGGACAGGGGGAAAGGAACACTGAAGCTTTCTTT; CDR3 protein: CASSPGQGERNTEAFF
V gene: TRBV2; J gene: TRBJ1-2; clone size: .; D gene: .; CDR3 DNA: TGTGCCAGCAGCAATTCCTATGGCTACACCTTC; CDR3 protein: CASSNSYGYTF
V gene: TRBV29-1; J gene: TRBJ2-1; clone size: .; D gene: TRBD1; CDR3 DNA: TGCAGCGTTGATCTCAGGGGGCTTGGGAATGAGCAGTTCTTC; CDR3 protein: CSVDLRGLGNEQFF
V gene: TRBV5-1; J gene: TRBJ2-5; clone size: .; D gene: .; CDR3 DNA: TGCGCCAGCAGCTTGTATATCCAAGAGACCCAGTACTTC; CDR3 protein: CASSLYIQETQYF
V gene: TRBV19; J gene: TRBJ1-1; clone size: once; D gene: TRBD1; CDR3 DNA: TGTGCCAGTCAGGACAGGGAAAAAGCTTTCTTT; CDR3 protein: CASQDREKAFF